The 20 T cell receptor beta chains listed next were all sequenced from one sample in a study of control samples from healthy donors and cancer patients. Some clones are missing from TCRdb's copy, which holds only in-frame ones; the method was immunoSEQ multiplex PCR. The profile shows 6,000 to 7,500 clones, approximately 68% of them singletons. Sequencing used formalin-fixed, paraffin-embedded tissue. These receptors all come from a male donor with melanoma.

The chain has TRBV19 and TRBJ1-1, with D unclear. Germline loops: CDR1 LNHDA, CDR2 SQIVND (reference sequence). The V end was cut by 6 bases, the J end by 6 bases, with 17 bases between. This CDR3 spans 14 amino acids. CDR3 region: CASSTGPLGAEAFF. The CDR3 coding sequence is TGTGCCAGTAGCACCGGGCCCTTAGGCGCTGAAGCTTTCTTT.

The chain's CDR3 is CASRRSGPSYEQYF. The CDR3 coding sequence is TGTGCCAGCCGGAGGTCGGGACCGAGCTACGAGCAGTACTTC. This chain connects TRBV28 to TRBJ2-7; D tentatively reads TRBD1 or TRBD2 (5 bases each). Per germline, CDR1 MDHEN and CDR2 SYDVKM. This CDR3 contains 14 residues. V was clipped by 8 bases and J by 3 bases, with 17 bases between them.

The CDR3 spells CASSITSGSFYNEQFF. The DNA for the CDR3 is TGTGCCAGCTCAATCACTAGCGGGAGTTTCTACAATGAGCAGTTCTTC. The gene calls are TRBV18 and TRBJ2-1; 11 positions agree with TRBD2. Germline CDR1 is KGHSH and CDR2 is LQKENI. Trimming took 5 bases from V and 3 from J; bases not matched to a gene: 6. The CDR3 sequence is 16 residues long. Variable domain in full (rest from reference TRBV18 and TRBJ2-1): NAGVMQNPRHLVRRRGQEARLRCSPMKGHSHVYWYRQLPEEGLKFMVYLQKENIIDESGMPKERFSAEFPKEGPSILRIQQVVRGDSAAYFCASSITSGSFYNEQFFGPGTRLTVL.

This clone was observed a handful of times. The V call is TRBV12-3 or TRBV12-4, the J call TRBJ1-2; D possibly corresponds to TRBD1 (5 bases). The length of the CDR3 is 12 residues. The V end lost 4 bases, the J end lost 5 bases, and 8 bases lay between the germline ends. The DNA of the CDR3 is TGTGCCAGCAGTTCACAGGTTTATGGCTACACCTTC. Translation gives CASSSQVYGYTF.

The V and J genes are TRBV19 and TRBJ1-2; no reliable D call. V gave up 4 bases and J gave up 0 bases, with 21 bases separating them. This CDR3 has 18 residues. Germline V gene data show CDR1 as LNHDA and CDR2 as SQIVND (reference sequence). CDR3 nucleotides: TGTGCCAGTAGTACCCCGACGCGGGGAACAAGAGCTAACTATGGCTACACCTTC. Its translation: CASSTPTRGTRANYGYTF. Filled out from reference TRBV19 and TRBJ1-2, the complete variable domain reads DGGITQSPKYLFRKEGQNVTLSCEQNLNHDAMYWYRQDPGQGLRLIYYSQIVNDFQKGDIAEGYSVSREKKESFPLTVTSAQKNPTAFYLCASSTPTRGTRANYGYTFGSGTRLTVV.

The chain combines TRBV11-2 with TRBJ2-1, with 10 nucleotides matching TRBD2. This CDR3 is 16 amino acids long. V dropped 6 bases and J dropped 6; count of bases not matched to a gene: 11. Germline V gene lookup returns CDR1 SGHAT and CDR2 FQNNGV. The CDR3 region is CASRQSGRGSGNEQFF. The CDR3 DNA sequence: TGTGCCAGCAGACAAAGCGGGAGGGGGTCTGGCAATGAGCAGTTCTTC.

This clone was seen a single time. V usage is TRBV5-1 and J usage is TRBJ1-1; D gene uncertain. V lost 0 bases and J lost 1, with 10 bases in between. CDR3 length: 15 residues. Germline loops: CDR1 SGHRS, CDR2 YFSETQ. The CDR3 region is CASSLAGSGNTEAFF. CDR3 sequence (DNA): TGCGCCAGCAGCTTGGCCGGGTCGGGGAACACTGAAGCTTTCTTT.

The V and J genes are TRBV23-1 and TRBJ2-3, with D perhaps TRBD1 or TRBD2 (6 bases each). TRBV23-1 is known as an ORF, though its function is uncertain. Trimming removed 3 bases from V and 2 bases from J, with 15 bases in between. The CDR3 sequence is 16 residues long. CDR3 in amino acids: CASSHPSRGATDTQYF. The CDR3 bases are TGCGCCAGCAGTCACCCCTCTAGGGGGGCCACAGATACGCAGTATTTT.

The chain is built from TRBV28 and TRBJ1-4, with D unclear. Deletions cut 7 bases from V and 12 bases from J, with 18 bases between. The CDR3 extends over 13 amino acids. Germline lookup yields CDR1 MDHEN and CDR2 SYDVKM. The CDR3 spells CASTPFGVGELFF. CDR3 nucleotides: TGTGCCAGCACTCCTTTCGGGGTTGGGGAACTGTTTTTT.

The CDR3 protein is CASSAGVYYGYTF. The CDR3 nucleotides are TGTGCCAGCAGCGCAGGGGTATATTATGGCTACACCTTC. The chain links TRBV5-6 to TRBJ1-2, with D maybe TRBD1 (6 bases). The CDR3 totals 13 residues. Germline V CDR1 and CDR2: SGHDT, YYEEEE. V was pared by 4 bases and J by 5 bases, with 12 bases between.

The rearrangement links TRBV29-1 to TRBJ2-5, with 9 bases identical to TRBD1. The CDR3 extends over 13 amino acids. Germline V CDR1 and CDR2: SQVTM, ANQGSEA. V gave up 2 bases and J gave up 4 bases; unmatched junction bases: 2. The CDR3 is CSVETGGRETQYF. In DNA form, the CDR3 reads TGCAGCGTTGAAACAGGGGGCCGAGAGACCCAGTACTTC.

The chain has TRBV6-2 or TRBV6-3 and TRBJ2-4, with D possibly matching TRBD2 (6 bases). The germline V and J ends were trimmed by 5 bases and 7 bases, with 21 bases remaining between them. The germline gives CDR1 MNHEY, CDR2 SVGEGT. The length of the CDR3 is 16 residues. The CDR3, as DNA: TGTGCCAGCAGTAATATGCCAGCGGGTAGGCGGAACATTCAGTACTTC. Its translation is CASSNMPAGRRNIQYF.

J is TRBJ2-7 and V is TRBV7-2; 7 nucleotides match TRBD1. CDR3 length equals 17 residues. CDR1 and CDR2 from the germline V gene are SGHTA and FQGNSA. Trimming removed 4 bases from V and 5 bases from J; junction bases left unmatched: 17. In nucleotides, the CDR3 is TGTGCCAGCAGCTCGCCTGATGACAGGGTAGTATTCGACGAGCAGTACTTC. This encodes CASSSPDDRVVFDEQYF.

The V and J genes are TRBV28 and TRBJ2-7, with 13 bases aligning to TRBD2. The germline V gene encodes CDR1 MDHEN and CDR2 SYDVKM. The CDR3 extends over 15 amino acids. V shed 6 bases and J 2 bases; nucleotides not matched to a gene: 4. In nucleotides, the CDR3 is TGTGCCAGCAGAATACTAGCGGGAGGGACCTACGAGCAGTACTTC. Its protein is CASRILAGGTYEQYF.

The V and J genes are TRBV5-1 and TRBJ2-1, with D perhaps matching TRBD2 (5 bases). The V gene's germline CDR1 is SGHRS and CDR2 YFSETQ. Trimming cost V 0 bases and J 13 bases, with 8 bases left between them. The length of the CDR3 is 11 residues. The CDR3 is CASSLGETQFF. The CDR3 nucleotides read TGCGCCAGCAGCTTGGGGGAGACCCAGTTCTTC.

This chain connects TRBV30 to TRBJ1-6, with D maybe TRBD1 (6 bases). The CDR3 length is 17 residues. Trimming took off 1 base at V and 6 bases at J, with 19 bases between the two ends. Germline V gives CDR1 GTSNPN, CDR2 SVGIG (reference sequence). The CDR3 region has the DNA TGTGCCTGGAGTGCAAAAATGGGGGGGCGGATTAATTCACCCCTCCACTTT. It is translated as CAWSAKMGGRINSPLHF.

The chain joins TRBV5-1 to TRBJ2-7; 7 positions match TRBD1. The V gene end was trimmed by 3 bases and the J gene end by 4 bases; junction bases not matched to a gene: 7. This CDR3 comprises 14 residues. CDR1 and CDR2 from the germline V gene are SGHRS and YFSETQ. CDR3 protein: CASSSPGTEYEQYF. As DNA, the CDR3 is TGCGCCAGCAGCTCCCCCGGGACAGAGTACGAGCAGTACTTC. Full variable domain (remainder filled in from reference TRBV5-1 and TRBJ2-7): KAGVTQTPRYLIKTRGQQVTLSCSPISGHRSVSWYQQTPGQGLQFLFEYFSETQRNKGNFPGRFSGRQFSNSRSEMNVSTLELGDSALYLCASSSPGTEYEQYFGPGTRLTVT.

The gene calls are TRBV2 and TRBJ2-4; D not certain. With 8 bases removed from V and 0 bases from J, the gap between germline ends came to 8 bases. Germline-derived CDR1 and CDR2 are SNHLY and FYNNEI. The CDR3 has 13 residues. CDR3 nucleotide sequence: TGTGCCAGCGTCGGCGTAGCCAAAAACATTCAGTACTTC. This translates into CASVGVAKNIQYF.

This clone showed up just a few times. The rearrangement joins TRBV2 to TRBJ2-3, with no clear D. CDR3 size: 11 residues. Germline CDR1 and CDR2: SNHLY and FYNNEI. Trimming cost V 7 bases and J 2 bases, with 4 bases left between them. CDR3 sequence reads: CASTLTDTQYF. CDR3 bases: TGTGCCAGCACCCTCACAGATACGCAGTATTTT.

The CDR3 DNA is TGTGCCAGCAGCTTAGCGGGACAGGGCGGCTACACCTTC. Its translation: CASSLAGQGGYTF. The chain uses TRBV5-4 and TRBJ1-2; 9 bases fit TRBD1. The junction had 4 bases not matched to a gene; V was cut back by 2 bases and J by 8 bases. The CDR3 runs 13 residues. Germline V lookup: CDR1 SGHNT, CDR2 YYREEE (reference sequence).